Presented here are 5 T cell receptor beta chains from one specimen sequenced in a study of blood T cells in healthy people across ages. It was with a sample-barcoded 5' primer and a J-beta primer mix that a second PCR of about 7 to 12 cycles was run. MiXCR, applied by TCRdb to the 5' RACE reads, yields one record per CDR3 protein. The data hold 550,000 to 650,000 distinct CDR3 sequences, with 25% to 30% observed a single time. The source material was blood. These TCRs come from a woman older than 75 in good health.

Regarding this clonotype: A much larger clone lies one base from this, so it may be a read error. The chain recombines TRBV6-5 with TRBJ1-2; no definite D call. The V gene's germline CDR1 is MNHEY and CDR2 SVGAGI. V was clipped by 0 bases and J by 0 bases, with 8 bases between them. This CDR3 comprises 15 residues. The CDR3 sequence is CASSYSGGPNYGYTF. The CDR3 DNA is TGTGCCAGCAGTTACTCGGGCGGGCCTAACTATGGCTACACCTTC.

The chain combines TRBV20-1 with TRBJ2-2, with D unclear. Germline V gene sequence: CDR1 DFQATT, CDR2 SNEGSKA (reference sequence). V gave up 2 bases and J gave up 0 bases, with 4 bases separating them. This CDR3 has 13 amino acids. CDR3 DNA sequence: TGCAGTGCTAGACATTCGAACACCGGGGAGCTGTTTTTT. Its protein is CSARHSNTGELFF.

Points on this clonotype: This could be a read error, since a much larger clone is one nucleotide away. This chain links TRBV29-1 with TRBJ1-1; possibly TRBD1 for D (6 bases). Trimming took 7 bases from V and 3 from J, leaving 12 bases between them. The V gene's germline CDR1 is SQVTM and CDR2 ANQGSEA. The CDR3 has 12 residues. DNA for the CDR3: TGCAGCGGAGGGCAGGGGCACACTGAAGCTTTCTTT. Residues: CSGGQGHTEAFF.

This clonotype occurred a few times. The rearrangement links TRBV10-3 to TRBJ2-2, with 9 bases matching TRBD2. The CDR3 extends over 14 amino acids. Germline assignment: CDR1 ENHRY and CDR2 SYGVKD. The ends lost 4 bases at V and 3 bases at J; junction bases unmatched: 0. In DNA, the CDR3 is TGTGCCATCAGTGCTAGCGGGGACACCGGGGAGCTGTTTTTT. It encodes CAISASGDTGELFF.

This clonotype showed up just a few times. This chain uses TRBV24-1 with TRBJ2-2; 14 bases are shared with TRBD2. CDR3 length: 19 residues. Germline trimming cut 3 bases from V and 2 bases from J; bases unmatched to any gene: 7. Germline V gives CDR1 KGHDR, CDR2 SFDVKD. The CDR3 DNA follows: TGTGCCACCAGTGATCGTGGGACTAGCGGGGGACCAAACACCGGGGAGCTGTTTTTT. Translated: CATSDRGTSGGPNTGELFF.